The 25 T cell receptor beta chains presented below share a single source sample, sequenced in a study of shared clonotypes between healthy human individuals. TCRdb's copy holds only in-frame clones and misses some; the assay was immunoSEQ multiplex PCR. The data show 850,000 to 1,200,000 clones, more than 65% seen once. Sequences were obtained from memory CD4+ T cells sorted from blood. As to subset: CD45RA-negative fraction. The receptors shown here come from a man in his late teens or twenties in good health.

V usage is TRBV11-2 and J usage is TRBJ1-6; D is unclear. The CDR3 sequence is 15 residues long. Germline assignment: CDR1 SGHAT and CDR2 FQNNGV. The germline V and J ends were trimmed by 1 base and 7 bases, with 11 bases remaining between them. The CDR3 region is CASSLVGVGNSPLHF. In DNA, the CDR3 is TGTGCCAGCAGCTTAGTCGGGGTGGGGAATTCACCCCTCCACTTT. Together with reference TRBV11-2 and TRBJ1-6, the CDR3 gives the full variable domain: EAGVAQSPRYKIIEKRQSVAFWCNPISGHATLYWYQQILGQGPKLLIQFQNNGVVDDSQLPKDRFSAERLKGVDSTLKIQPAKLEDSAVYLCASSLVGVGNSPLHFGNGTRLTVT.

Only one count was recorded for this clone. The V call is TRBV27, the J call TRBJ2-4; TRBD1 matches at 7 bases. The germline gives CDR1 MNHEY, CDR2 SMNVEV (reference sequence). Trimming took 11 bases from V and 8 from J; bases not matched to a gene: 18. The CDR3 runs to 15 residues. This CDR3 reads CAASPLQGSRDIQYF. CDR3 in DNA: TGTGCCGCCTCGCCTCTACAGGGGAGTAGAGACATTCAGTACTTC.

V gene TRBV5-4 combines with J gene TRBJ2-3; no definite D call. The CDR3 is 13 residues long. V lost 3 bases and J lost 0, with 5 bases in between. The germline V gene encodes CDR1 SGHNT and CDR2 YYREEE (reference sequence). CDR3 in amino acids: CASSYSSTDTQYF. In DNA form, the CDR3 reads TGTGCCAGCAGCTATTCTAGCACAGATACGCAGTATTTT.

This clone was seen only once. This chain uses TRBV28 with TRBJ2-7, with TRBD2 identical over 10 bases. CDR1 MDHEN and CDR2 SYDVKM come from the germline V gene. CDR3 length: 15 amino acids. Trimming at V came to 5 bases and at J to 5 bases, leaving 9 bases not matched to a gene. Written as DNA, the CDR3 is TGTGCCAGCAGTCCACCGGGACTAGCGTTCCACGAGCAGTACTTC. Its translation is CASSPPGLAFHEQYF.

This clone was seen a handful of times. The rearrangement links TRBV25-1 to TRBJ2-1, with D perhaps TRBD2 (6 bases). The CDR3 covers 11 residues. The V gene's germline CDR1 is MGHDK and CDR2 SYGVNS. Trimming cost V 4 bases and J 10 bases, with 8 bases left between them. The DNA of the CDR3 is TGTGCCAGCAGTGCGGGGGTCGAGCAGTTCTTC. Protein sequence: CASSAGVEQFF.

This clone has a single count. Here the CDR3 DNA reads TGTGCCAGCAGCGTGGGGCAGTTGCCTGGAAACACCATATATTTT. It codes for CASSVGQLPGNTIYF. The rearrangement links TRBV9 to TRBJ1-3; tentatively, D is TRBD1 (5 bases). Germline V gene data show CDR1 as SGDLS and CDR2 as YYNGEE. This CDR3 is 15 amino acids long. V lost 2 bases and J 2 bases, leaving 11 bases between the germline ends.

This clone was seen once. The chain uses TRBV19 and TRBJ1-4; the D is unclear. The V end lost 6 bases, the J end lost 0 bases, and 14 bases lay between the germline ends. This CDR3 is built from 16 residues. The germline V gene encodes CDR1 LNHDA and CDR2 SQIVND (reference sequence). DNA for the CDR3: TGTGCCAGTAGGAGGAGACAACTTGCAACTAATGAAAAACTGTTTTTT. It is translated as CASRRRQLATNEKLFF.

This clone was seen many times. This chain uses TRBV9 with TRBJ2-3, with D tentatively TRBD2 (5 bases). The CDR3 runs 15 residues. V shed 3 bases and J shed 4 bases, with 15 bases lying between them. CDR1 is SGDLS, CDR2 YYNGEE, per germline. This CDR3 reads CASSASDWYADTQYF. DNA of the CDR3: TGTGCCAGCAGCGCCTCGGACTGGTATGCAGATACGCAGTATTTT.

The chain couples TRBV27 to TRBJ2-1, with a possible D match to TRBD2 (6 bases). Trimming pared 3 bases from V and 2 bases from J, leaving 14 bases between. Looked up from germline, CDR1 is MNHEY and CDR2 is SMNVEV (reference sequence). This CDR3 region has 16 residues. The DNA of the CDR3 is TGTGCCAGCAGTTTGGCGGCGGGGACGGCCTACAATGAGCAGTTCTTC. It encodes CASSLAAGTAYNEQFF.

The V call is TRBV5-6, the J call TRBJ2-1; 7 nucleotides agree with TRBD1. The CDR3 is made up of 15 amino acids. The junction had 6 bases not matched to a gene; V was cut back by 0 bases and J by 6 bases. CDR1 is SGHDT, CDR2 YYEEEE, per germline. CDR3: CASSLGVGGRNEQFF. The CDR3, as DNA: TGTGCCAGCAGCTTGGGGGTAGGGGGCCGCAATGAGCAGTTCTTC.

The chain combines TRBV2 with TRBJ1-1; no clear D. The length of the CDR3 is 13 residues. Germline V gene sequence: CDR1 SNHLY, CDR2 FYNNEI. V was trimmed by 4 bases and J by 1 base, leaving 7 bases between them. CDR3 sequence (DNA): TGTGCCAGCAGTGGTTATCAGAACACTGAAGCTTTCTTT. Translation: CASSGYQNTEAFF.

The V and J genes are TRBV18 and TRBJ2-7; D not certain. The germline V and J ends were trimmed by 0 bases and 2 bases, with 11 bases remaining between them. The CDR3 loop spans 15 amino acids. The germline V gene encodes CDR1 KGHSH and CDR2 LQKENI. CDR3 nucleotides: TGTGCCAGCTCACCACCGGGAAACCAAGCCTACGAGCAGTACTTC. Its translation: CASSPPGNQAYEQYF.

The J gene is TRBJ2-7, the V gene TRBV6-6; TRBD1 or TRBD2 may be the D gene (5 bases each). The V end lost 10 bases, the J end lost 0 bases, and 16 bases lay between the germline ends. The CDR3 covers 14 residues. Germline V gene data show CDR1 as MNHNY and CDR2 as SVGAGI (reference sequence). The CDR3 reads CATTSGTVSYEQYF. The CDR3 nucleotides are TGTGCCACCACCTCCGGGACGGTCTCCTACGAGCAGTACTTC.

The table lists this clone with a few counts. This CDR3 reads CATPTGGRGGYTF. In DNA, the CDR3 is TGTGCCACCCCTACCGGGGGACGCGGCGGCTACACCTTC. This rearrangement joins TRBV21-1 to TRBJ1-2. TRBV21-1 is a pseudogene. The CDR3 loop spans 13 amino acids.

The chain links TRBV28 to TRBJ2-7; no clear D. V lost 1 base, J lost 0 bases, and 1 base lay in between. The CDR3 runs to 12 residues. Germline-derived CDR1 and CDR2 are MDHEN and SYDVKM. In DNA form, the CDR3 reads TGTGCCAGCAGTTTATACTCCTACGAGCAGTACTTC. Translation: CASSLYSYEQYF. Drawing the rest from reference TRBV28 and TRBJ2-7, the complete variable domain is DVKVTQSSRYLVKRTGEKVFLECVQDMDHENMFWYRQDPGLGLRLIYFSYDVKMKEKGDIPEGYSVSREKKERFSLILESASTNQTSMYLCASSLYSYEQYFGPGTRLTVT.

This chain joins TRBV6-5 and TRBJ1-3; D is undetermined. This CDR3 is built from 15 residues. Deletions cut 1 base from V and 4 bases from J, with 11 bases between. CDR1 and CDR2 from the germline V gene are MNHEY and SVGAGI. This CDR3 is CASSYLEGKGNTIYF. CDR3 coding DNA: TGTGCCAGCAGTTACTTGGAGGGTAAAGGAAACACCATATATTTT.

The chain links TRBV6-5 to TRBJ1-2; D may be TRBD1 (5 bases). Trimming removed 6 bases from V and 4 bases from J, with 18 bases in between. CDR1 is MNHEY and CDR2 is SVGAGI in the germline V gene. The CDR3 consists of 15 residues. The CDR3 region is CASSSLRGAGYGYTF. The CDR3 DNA sequence: TGTGCCAGCAGCTCCCTAAGGGGCGCTGGCTATGGCTACACCTTC.

The rearrangement joins TRBV30 to TRBJ2-6, with 7 nucleotides matching TRBD1. The CDR3 loop spans 15 amino acids. Germline V lookup: CDR1 GTSNPN, CDR2 SVGIG (reference sequence). V shed 0 bases, J shed 2 bases, and the junction held 1 base outside the gene matches. CDR3 DNA sequence: TGTGCCTGGAGTGTTGGACAGGCTGGGGCCAACGTCCTGACTTTC. Amino acids: CAWSVGQAGANVLTF.

Remarks on this clone: Other nucleotide sequences in the sample specify the same CDR3. The gene calls are TRBV4-3 and TRBJ2-3; 8 bases match TRBD2. The V gene's germline CDR1 is LGHNA and CDR2 YSLEER. The CDR3 covers 16 residues. The junction had 6 bases not matched to a gene; V was cut back by 4 bases and J by 0 bases. The CDR3 region is CASSPGTSGSTDTQYF. The CDR3 DNA is TGCGCCAGCAGCCCTGGAACTAGCGGAAGCACAGATACGCAGTATTTT.

This chain connects TRBV28 to TRBJ1-4, with 7 bases aligning to TRBD1. Germline CDR1 and CDR2: MDHEN and SYDVKM. This CDR3 comprises 15 residues. The ends lost 4 bases at V and 8 bases at J; junction bases unmatched: 10. The CDR3 bases are TGTGCCAGCAGTTCCCCGCGGCAGGGGGGCGAAAAACTGTTTTTT. Its protein product is CASSSPRQGGEKLFF.

The chain employs TRBV7-2 and TRBJ1-2; D is possibly TRBD1 (5 bases). Trimming took 6 bases from V and 8 from J, leaving 19 bases between them. Germline assignment: CDR1 SGHTA and CDR2 FQGNSA. The CDR3 contains 14 residues. CDR3 bases: TGTGCCAGCAGTCCTTGGCCAGGGCTATTCGGCTACACCTTC. Its translation: CASSPWPGLFGYTF.

V usage is TRBV4-3 and J usage is TRBJ2-2; a possible D gene is TRBD1 (6 bases). Trimming left V 5 bases short and J 2 bases short, with 15 bases between. In germline, CDR1 is LGHNA, CDR2 YSLEER. The CDR3 sequence is 16 residues long. This chain's CDR3 is CASSGQDRLNTGELFF. DNA of the CDR3: TGCGCCAGCAGCGGTCAGGACAGACTTAACACCGGGGAGCTGTTTTTT.

The chain employs TRBV7-2 and TRBJ2-2; TRBD1 is a possible D gene (6 bases). The CDR3 is 13 amino acids. Per germline, CDR1 SGHTA and CDR2 FQGNSA. Trimming pared 5 bases from V and 7 bases from J, leaving 11 bases between. CDR3 DNA sequence: TGTGCCAGCAGCCCTGAGGGGGTCGGGGAGCTGTTTTTT. Translation gives CASSPEGVGELFF.

The chain uses TRBV6-5 and TRBJ1-2, with D tentatively TRBD1 (6 bases). V gave up 5 bases and J gave up 8 bases, with 15 bases separating them. CDR1 and CDR2 from the germline V gene are MNHEY and SVGAGI. The length of the CDR3 is 13 residues. The CDR3 DNA reads as TGTGCCAGCAGTAGGGGGACTCGGTGGGGCTACACCTTC. This translates into CASSRGTRWGYTF.

The CDR3 loop is CASSQTGVAETQYF. Here the CDR3 DNA reads TGTGCCAGCAGCCAAACCGGGGTCGCGGAGACCCAGTACTTC. The rearrangement links TRBV28 to TRBJ2-5; a possible D gene is TRBD2 (5 bases). There are 14 residues in the CDR3. Trimming pared 6 bases from V and 5 bases from J, leaving 16 bases between. Germline CDR1 MDHEN, CDR2 SYDVKM. The full variable domain, in which reference TRBV28 and TRBJ2-5 provide the parts outside the CDR3, is DVKVTQSSRYLVKRTGEKVFLECVQDMDHENMFWYRQDPGLGLRLIYFSYDVKMKEKGDIPEGYSVSREKKERFSLILESASTNQTSMYLCASSQTGVAETQYFGPGTRLLVL.